A single sample is the source of the 30 T cell receptor beta chains below, sequenced in a study of blood T cells in healthy people across ages. Next came a second PCR, run for about 7 to 12 cycles, which used a sample-barcoded 5' primer along with a J-beta primer mix. TCRdb re-called the 5' RACE reads through MiXCR, storing one row per CDR3 protein. The data contain over 1,500,000 distinct CDR3 sequences, around 40% of them singletons. The source material was blood. These receptors all come from a human donor in good health.

The chain couples TRBV14 to TRBJ1-2, with D unresolved. Germline V CDR1 and CDR2: SGHDN, FVKESK. V gave up 0 bases and J gave up 8 bases, with 10 bases separating them. The CDR3 runs to 13 residues. CDR3 residues: CASSQELGFGYTF. Written as DNA, the CDR3 is TGTGCCAGCAGCCAAGAACTAGGCTTCGGCTACACCTTC.

This clonotype appeared a few times. This chain links TRBV5-1 with TRBJ2-6; maybe TRBD2 (5 bases). This CDR3 has 16 amino acids. The V gene's germline CDR1 is SGHRS and CDR2 YFSETQ. The V end lost 1 base, the J end lost 2 bases, and 10 bases lay between the germline ends. The CDR3 region has the DNA TGCGCCAGCAGCTTGCTGGGAGAACCTGGGGCCAACGTCCTGACTTTC. Translated, it gives CASSLLGEPGANVLTF.

This clonotype was observed at least ten times. The chain carries TRBV6-5 and TRBJ1-2; D might be TRBD1 (6 bases). Trimming took 0 bases from V and 4 from J, leaving 15 bases between them. The CDR3 runs 16 residues. The germline gives CDR1 MNHEY, CDR2 SVGAGI. For the CDR3, the DNA is TGTGCCAGCAGTTACTCAATGGTCAGGGGAGCCTATGGCTACACCTTC. Its translation: CASSYSMVRGAYGYTF.

This clonotype was seen a single time. The CDR3 sequence is CSVVGRTGGSYEQYF. As DNA, the CDR3 is TGCAGCGTTGTAGGACGGACAGGGGGCTCCTACGAGCAGTACTTC. The chain uses TRBV29-1 and TRBJ2-7, with 10 positions matching TRBD1. CDR1 is SQVTM, CDR2 ANQGSEA, per germline. V dropped 4 bases and J dropped 0; count of bases not matched to a gene: 6. This CDR3 comprises 15 residues.

This clonotype was recorded many times. This chain connects TRBV7-8 to TRBJ2-3, with D possibly matching TRBD1 (6 bases). Deletions cut 2 bases from V and 2 bases from J, with 11 bases between. The CDR3 totals 15 residues. Germline V gene lookup returns CDR1 SGHVS and CDR2 FQNEAQ. CDR3 in DNA: TGTGCCAGCAGCTTACAGGGGCTAATCACAGATACGCAGTATTTT. As protein: CASSLQGLITDTQYF.

This sequence joins TRBV7-2 and TRBJ1-2, with D tentatively TRBD1 (5 bases). The CDR3 is 15 amino acids. The ends were cut back, 1 base at V and 3 bases at J, with 12 bases in the middle. CDR1 and CDR2 from the germline V gene are SGHTA and FQGNSA. The CDR3 reads CASSLGRDGDYGYTF. The CDR3 DNA sequence: TGTGCCAGCAGCTTAGGCAGGGACGGGGACTATGGCTACACCTTC.

Concerning this clonotype itself: The junction departs from the called germline gene at one end, perhaps through a read error. The chain employs TRBV4-3 and TRBJ2-1; 7 bases fit TRBD1. CDR3 length: 20 amino acids. From germline, CDR1 is LGHNA and CDR2 YSLEER. The DNA of the CDR3 is TGCGTCAGCAGCCAAGATAACGTGGGAGAGGGGGCCTTCCTCTACAATGAGCAGTTCTTC. This sequence encodes CVSSQDNVGEGAFLYNEQFF.

The chain employs TRBV5-8 and TRBJ2-5, with TRBD1 as a possible D gene (5 bases). The CDR3 covers 16 residues. The germline V gene has CDR1 SGHTS and CDR2 YDEGEE. V was cut by 0 bases and J by 5 bases, with 17 bases left in between. CDR3 loop: CASSLDDSGVRETQYF. In DNA, the CDR3 is TGTGCCAGCAGCTTGGACGACAGTGGAGTGCGGGAGACCCAGTACTTC.

The chain combines TRBV6-2 or TRBV6-3 with TRBJ2-7, with D perhaps TRBD2 (6 bases). CDR1 MNHEY and CDR2 SVGEGT come from the germline V gene. The CDR3 totals 14 residues. The V and J ends lost 3 bases and 5 bases respectively, with 14 bases between them. The CDR3 DNA reads TGTGCCAGCAGTTATCCCAGAGGCGGGGACGAGCAGTACTTC. This encodes CASSYPRGGDEQYF.

CDR3 sequence (DNA): TGTGCCAGCAGCCGACGGGACAGGATTCAAGAGACCCAGTACTTC. This sequence encodes CASSRRDRIQETQYF. This chain links TRBV6-6 with TRBJ2-5; TRBD1 matches 8 bases. Trimming removed 6 bases from V and 2 bases from J; junction bases left unmatched: 8. The germline V gene encodes CDR1 MNHNY and CDR2 SVGAGI (reference sequence). This CDR3 is 15 amino acids long.

This clonotype came up many times. The chain employs TRBV7-2 and TRBJ1-2, with D perhaps TRBD1 (6 bases). The CDR3 runs 14 residues. Trimming removed 1 base from V and 8 bases from J, with 14 bases in between. CDR1 SGHTA and CDR2 FQGNSA come from the germline V gene. The CDR3 sequence: CASSLERGRRGYTF. In DNA form, the CDR3 reads TGTGCCAGCAGCTTAGAGAGGGGGAGGAGAGGCTACACCTTC.

This clonotype appeared a few times. V usage is TRBV12-3 or TRBV12-4 and J usage is TRBJ2-1; TRBD2 agrees at 12 bases. Trimming removed 6 bases from V and 4 bases from J; junction bases left unmatched: 7. The CDR3 loop spans 16 amino acids. The CDR3 here is CASSPGLAGSYNEQFF. CDR3 sequence (DNA): TGTGCCAGCAGCCCAGGACTAGCGGGGAGTTACAATGAGCAGTTCTTC.

Details on this clonotype: At one of its ends the junction is not consistent with the germline gene, which may arise from a read error. The chain links TRBV27 to TRBJ1-4; D remains ambiguous. Germline values: CDR1 MNHEY, CDR2 SMNVEV (reference sequence). The CDR3 is 14 amino acids. The CDR3 DNA reads as TGTGCCGGCAGTCCTCAGGCCGTTCGCGAAAAACTGTTTTTT. This sequence encodes CAGSPQAVREKLFF.

This chain connects TRBV6-1 to TRBJ1-2; D is possibly TRBD1 (5 bases). CDR1 is MNHNS, CDR2 SASEGT, per germline. Trimming shortened V by 5 bases and J by 5 bases, and 21 bases separated the two germline ends. The CDR3 extends over 16 amino acids. The CDR3 DNA follows: TGTGCCAGCAGTCGCGCCCTAGGGGCAGGAGTATATGGCTACACCTTC. Amino acid sequence: CASSRALGAGVYGYTF.

CDR3 DNA: TGTGCCAGCAGCCCCCGGGACACCCGGAACACCGGGGAGCTGTTTTTT. As protein: CASSPRDTRNTGELFF. The genes are TRBV9 and TRBJ2-2; a weak D match, TRBD1 (6 bases). This CDR3 spans 16 amino acids. In germline, CDR1 is SGDLS, CDR2 YYNGEE. V dropped 4 bases and J dropped 1 base, with 14 bases sitting between them.

This clonotype was counted between two and nine times. The chain uses TRBV4-2 and TRBJ1-5; D may be TRBD1 (6 bases). This CDR3 spans 15 amino acids. Germline lookup yields CDR1 LGHNA and CDR2 YNFKEQ. The ends were cut back, 4 bases at V and 3 bases at J, with 13 bases in the middle. The CDR3 spells CASSPEDRPNQPQHF. CDR3 in DNA: TGTGCCAGCAGCCCTGAAGACAGGCCCAATCAGCCCCAGCATTTT.

This clonotype was recorded only once. The chain combines TRBV5-1 with TRBJ1-1; 7 bases line up with TRBD1. Per germline, CDR1 SGHRS and CDR2 YFSETQ. The CDR3 sequence is 16 residues long. V gave up 4 bases and J gave up 2 bases; unmatched junction bases: 11. The CDR3 reads CASSLQSTGTNTEAFF. Here the CDR3 DNA reads TGCGCCAGCAGCCTCCAATCGACAGGGACAAACACTGAAGCTTTCTTT.

V and J are TRBV4-2 and TRBJ1-2; the D is unclear. Trimming pared 3 bases from V and 9 bases from J, leaving 14 bases between. Per germline, CDR1 LGHNA and CDR2 YNFKEQ. The CDR3 totals 13 residues. This CDR3 is CASSHADDIRYTF. CDR3 sequence (DNA): TGTGCCAGCAGCCACGCTGACGACATTCGCTACACCTTC.

The sample holds a few counts of this clonotype. V and J are TRBV20-1 and TRBJ2-1; D uncertain. The germline V and J ends were trimmed by 0 bases and 3 bases, with 3 bases remaining between them. The V gene's germline CDR1 is DFQATT and CDR2 SNEGSKA (reference sequence). This CDR3 region has 12 residues. The CDR3 region is CSARDFYNEQFF. DNA for the CDR3: TGCAGTGCTAGAGACTTCTACAATGAGCAGTTCTTC.

This clonotype was counted only a few times. The chain has TRBV7-8 and TRBJ1-5; 11 nucleotides agree with TRBD1. The CDR3 loop spans 18 amino acids. The V gene's germline CDR1 is SGHVS and CDR2 FQNEAQ. V lost 5 bases and J lost 0; bases outside the gene matches: 9. CDR3 nucleotide sequence: TGTGCCAGCAGCCCCAGGACAGGGGGCTCTTATAGCAATCAGCCCCAGCATTTT. Its protein product is CASSPRTGGSYSNQPQHF.

V and J are TRBV10-3 and TRBJ2-7; the D gene is possibly TRBD2 (5 bases). The CDR3 has 15 residues. CDR1 and CDR2 from the germline V gene are ENHRY and SYGVKD. V lost 0 bases and J 3 bases, leaving 12 bases between the germline ends. CDR3 region: CAISESVGVSYEQYF. The CDR3 DNA is TGTGCCATCAGTGAGTCGGTCGGGGTCAGCTACGAGCAGTACTTC.

Details on this clonotype: Germline is not matched at one junction end, which may reflect a read error. V usage is TRBV29-1 and J usage is TRBJ2-4; D is possibly TRBD1 (6 bases). CDR1 and CDR2 (germline): SQVTM, ANQGSEA. The CDR3 loop spans 11 amino acids. The chain's CDR3 is CSVRTVEKLDF. The CDR3 bases are TGCAGCGTGCGGACAGTGGAGAAGTTGGACTTC.

The J gene is TRBJ2-1, the V gene TRBV29-1, with D tentatively TRBD2 (5 bases). V lost 7 bases to trimming and J lost 5 bases, with 15 bases between them. CDR3 size: 13 residues. Germline assignment: CDR1 SQVTM and CDR2 ANQGSEA. This chain's CDR3 is CSAYIGSDNEQFF. CDR3 bases: TGCAGCGCTTATATTGGTAGCGACAATGAGCAGTTCTTC.

The gene calls are TRBV20-1 and TRBJ1-2; D unresolved. Trimming left V 0 bases short and J 3 bases short, with 17 bases between. CDR1 DFQATT and CDR2 SNEGSKA come from the germline V gene (reference sequence). The CDR3 totals 16 residues. CDR3 loop: CSARDAPGSPYYGYTF. The CDR3 DNA follows: TGCAGTGCTAGAGATGCCCCCGGCAGTCCTTACTATGGCTACACCTTC.

This clonotype has just a few counts. The rearrangement uses TRBV25-1 and TRBJ1-2, with D unresolved. The germline V gene encodes CDR1 MGHDK and CDR2 SYGVNS. There are 14 residues in the CDR3. The V gene lost 1 base and the J gene lost 1 base, with 7 bases spanning the gap. The CDR3 loop is CASSESGLNYGYTF. The DNA of the CDR3 is TGTGCCAGCAGTGAATCCGGCCTTAACTATGGCTACACCTTC.

This clonotype was seen a handful of times. V gene TRBV7-2 combines with J gene TRBJ1-4; 8 bases fit TRBD1. The CDR3 covers 14 residues. The germline V gene has CDR1 SGHTA and CDR2 FQGNSA. V lost 6 bases to trimming and J lost 5 bases; unmatched junction nucleotides: 5. CDR3 loop: CASRLQGGNEKLFF. CDR3 DNA sequence: TGTGCCAGCAGGTTACAGGGGGGGAATGAAAAACTGTTTTTT.

This chain uses TRBV20-1 with TRBJ2-1; D is ambiguous. V dropped 3 bases and J dropped 3 bases, with 9 bases sitting between them. Germline CDR1 reads DFQATT; CDR2 reads SNEGSKA (reference sequence). CDR3 length equals 13 residues. CDR3 loop: CSARTYNYNEQFF. DNA of the CDR3: TGCAGTGCTAGGACTTACAACTACAATGAGCAGTTCTTC.

This clonotype was counted at least ten times. This chain joins TRBV20-1 and TRBJ1-4, with no clear D. Germline lookup yields CDR1 DFQATT and CDR2 SNEGSKA (reference sequence). The CDR3 spans 12 residues. The ends were cut back, 3 bases at V and 5 bases at J, with 7 bases in the middle. CDR3 coding DNA: TGCAGTGCTAGGGGCCGGAATGAAAAACTGTTTTTT. Its translation: CSARGRNEKLFF.

The chain links TRBV7-3 to TRBJ2-4; D perhaps matches TRBD2 (5 bases). The closer fit of TRBJ2-7 to the DNA end suggests the J call may be wrong. CDR3 length equals 14 residues. The germline V gene has CDR1 SGHTA and CDR2 FQGTGA. The CDR3 sequence: CASKSQSGAHEQYF. DNA for the CDR3: TGTGCCAGCAAATCCCAAAGCGGAGCCCACGAGCAGTACTTC.

This chain's CDR3 is CSARRPTSGTDTQYF. For the CDR3, the DNA is TGCAGTGCTAGGAGGCCCACATCCGGAACGGATACGCAGTATTTT. The rearrangement joins TRBV20-1 to TRBJ2-3, with no clear D. This CDR3 is built from 15 residues. Trimming stripped 3 bases from V and 6 bases from J, with 19 bases between. Germline loops: CDR1 DFQATT, CDR2 SNEGSKA (reference sequence).